Following are 32 T cell receptor beta chains from one sample sequenced in a study of CD8 T cells in ankylosing spondylitis. MiXCR was run by TCRdb on the 5' RACE reads, yielding one entry per CDR3 protein. Of some 250,000 distinct CDR3 sequences listed, 20% to 30% were seen once; the top ten hold 0.5% to 0.75%. The sequenced sample consisted of blood, either unsorted or a sorted T cell fraction (not recorded which). The receptors stem from a male donor with ankylosing spondylitis or in good health (not recorded which).

This clonotype was observed many times. The chain carries TRBV7-2 and TRBJ2-5; 7 bases are shared with TRBD1. The ends lost 6 bases at V and 5 bases at J; junction bases unmatched: 6. Per germline, CDR1 SGHTA and CDR2 FQGNSA. The length of the CDR3 is 13 residues. The CDR3, as DNA: TGTGCCAGCAGAATACAGGGGTGGGAGACCCAGTACTTC. Protein: CASRIQGWETQYF.

The chain links TRBV6-2 or TRBV6-3 to TRBJ2-7; D gene unclear. This CDR3 has 13 residues. CDR1 and CDR2 (germline): MNHEY, SVGEGT. Trimming left V 4 bases short and J 0 bases short, with 7 bases between. The CDR3 bases are TGTGCCAGCAGTTCCGAATACTCCTACGAGCAGTACTTC. Translated, it gives CASSSEYSYEQYF.

This clonotype was seen just once. The V call is TRBV5-6, the J call TRBJ1-1, with 7 nucleotides matching TRBD1. CDR1 is SGHDT and CDR2 is YYEEEE in the germline V gene. The CDR3 covers 15 residues. J gave up 1 base and V 6 bases, and 9 bases lay outside the gene matches. The CDR3 coding sequence is TGTGCCAGCACGGGCCCGACAGGGAGGAACACTGAAGCTTTCTTT. This sequence encodes CASTGPTGRNTEAFF. Combining the CDR3 with reference TRBV5-6 and TRBJ1-1 gives the whole variable domain DAGVTQSPTHLIKTRGQQVTLRCSPKSGHDTVSWYQQALGQGPQFIFQYYEEEERQRGNFPDRFSGHQFPNYSSELNVNALLLGDSALYLCASTGPTGRNTEAFFGQGTRLTVV.

This clonotype occurred a few times. The chain uses TRBV2 and TRBJ2-2, with 8 bases aligning to TRBD2. V was pared by 7 bases and J by 6 bases, with 10 bases of the junction left unmatched. The germline V gene has CDR1 SNHLY and CDR2 FYNNEI. This CDR3 comprises 15 residues. The CDR3 coding sequence is TGTGCCAGCACAAGATGGACTAGCAACCCCGGGGAGCTGTTTTTT. This gives the protein CASTRWTSNPGELFF.

This clonotype was counted between two and nine times. This sequence joins TRBV6-4 and TRBJ1-5; D remains ambiguous. The V gene's germline CDR1 is MRHNA and CDR2 SNTAGT. CDR3 length: 13 amino acids. V lost 4 bases and J 3 bases, leaving 7 bases between the germline ends. In DNA form, the CDR3 reads TGTGCCAGCAGTGCCTTTCCCAATCAGCCCCAGCATTTT. It specifies CASSAFPNQPQHF.

There are many counts of this clonotype. CDR3 region: CASSLMGPAYEQYF. The CDR3 bases are TGTGCCAGCAGTTTAATGGGGCCGGCCTACGAGCAGTACTTC. The rearrangement links TRBV28 to TRBJ2-7; D is perhaps TRBD1 (5 bases). V was shortened by 2 bases and J by 2 bases, with 10 bases between the two germline ends. The CDR3 extends over 14 amino acids. The germline gives CDR1 MDHEN, CDR2 SYDVKM.

This clonotype was seen ten or more times. In nucleotides, the CDR3 is TGTGCCTGGAGTGTACAGGAGAACACTGAAGCTTTCTTT. Amino acids: CAWSVQENTEAFF. The genes are TRBV30 and TRBJ1-1; TRBD1 is a possible D gene (5 bases). CDR1 is GTSNPN and CDR2 is SVGIG in the germline V gene (reference sequence). Trimming stripped 0 bases from V and 1 base from J, with 6 bases between. This CDR3 spans 13 amino acids. The variable domain in full, completed from reference TRBV30 and TRBJ1-1, reads SQTIHQWPATLVQPVGSPLSLECTVEGTSNPNLYWYRQAAGRGLQLLFYSVGIGQISSEVPQNLSASRPQDRQFILSSKKLLLSDSGFYLCAWSVQENTEAFFGQGTRLTVV.

This clonotype was picked up many times. The chain has TRBV11-1 and TRBJ1-4; no definite D call. Germline-derived CDR1 and CDR2 are SGHAT and FQDESV (reference sequence). The CDR3 contains 15 residues. Trimming stripped 4 bases from V and 5 bases from J, with 14 bases between. The CDR3 coding sequence is TGTGCCAGCAGCTCCGGGAAGGAACCGAATGAAAAACTGTTTTTT. As protein: CASSSGKEPNEKLFF.

This clonotype was counted many times. CDR3 loop: CSVEGRDEQYF. Written as DNA, the CDR3 is TGCAGCGTTGAAGGCCGGGACGAGCAGTACTTC. This chain uses TRBV29-1 with TRBJ2-7; D not resolved. The V end was cut by 1 base, the J end by 5 bases, with 6 bases between. Germline V gene lookup returns CDR1 SQVTM and CDR2 ANQGSEA. The CDR3 is made up of 11 amino acids.

This clonotype was detected ten times or more. The chain combines TRBV6-5 with TRBJ2-7; D may be TRBD2 (6 bases). Trimming stripped 2 bases from V and 6 bases from J, with 17 bases between. Germline assignment: CDR1 MNHEY and CDR2 SVGAGI. CDR3 length: 15 amino acids. As DNA, the CDR3 is TGTGCCAGCAGTTACGGAGGGATTGGCTCTTTCGAGCAGTACTTC. Translating it yields CASSYGGIGSFEQYF.

This clonotype was detected ten times or more. This chain connects TRBV7-2 to TRBJ2-3; no clear D gene. Trimming pared 3 bases from V and 0 bases from J, leaving 13 bases between. Germline CDR1 reads SGHTA; CDR2 reads FQGNSA. The CDR3 contains 16 residues. Here the CDR3 reads CASSFWSPTSTDTQYF. The CDR3 region has the DNA TGTGCCAGCAGCTTTTGGTCTCCCACTAGCACAGATACGCAGTATTTT.

CDR3 loop: CAWSVVEWPVSTGELFF. In nucleotides, the CDR3 is TGTGCCTGGAGTGTTGTCGAGTGGCCGGTGAGCACCGGGGAGCTGTTTTTT. The chain couples TRBV30 to TRBJ2-2, with D hard to call. The CDR3 is 17 amino acids. CDR1 and CDR2 from the germline V gene are GTSNPN and SVGIG (reference sequence). V was cut by 0 bases and J by 4 bases, with 18 bases left in between.

This clonotype was recorded many times. The rearrangement links TRBV28 to TRBJ2-2; TRBD2 agrees at 11 bases. Germline V gene lookup returns CDR1 MDHEN and CDR2 SYDVKM. This CDR3 spans 14 amino acids. Trimming at V came to 6 bases and at J to 7 bases, leaving 4 bases not matched to a gene. The CDR3 sequence: CASSWGLAVGELFF. The CDR3 region has the DNA TGTGCCAGCAGCTGGGGACTAGCGGTCGGGGAGCTGTTTTTT.

This clonotype has just a few counts. This sequence joins TRBV12-3 or TRBV12-4 and TRBJ2-2, with D perhaps TRBD1 or TRBD2 (5 bases each). V lost 2 bases, J lost 8 bases, and 9 bases lay in between. The CDR3 length is 13 residues. CDR3 sequence reads: CASSLHGAGELFF. The CDR3 DNA reads as TGTGCCAGCAGTTTACACGGGGCTGGGGAGCTGTTTTTT.

This clonotype was counted between two and nine times. This chain uses TRBV12-3 or TRBV12-4 with TRBJ2-2; perhaps TRBD2 as D (5 bases). The V end lost 6 bases, the J end lost 3 bases, and 11 bases lay between the germline ends. The CDR3 consists of 14 residues. The CDR3 DNA reads TGTGCCAGCAGCCCAGGACTCCACACCGGGGAGCTGTTTTTT. It yields the protein CASSPGLHTGELFF.

In this sample, this clonotype turned up many times. The chain carries TRBV6-1 and TRBJ2-3; 10 bases fit TRBD1. CDR3 length: 15 residues. Germline V gives CDR1 MNHNS, CDR2 SASEGT. The J segment lost 5 bases and the V segment lost 6 bases, leaving 8 bases of the junction unmatched. For the CDR3, the DNA is TGTGCCAGCAGCCGACAGGGGGCGGTTTTAGATACGCAGTATTTT. Its protein product is CASSRQGAVLDTQYF.

This chain joins TRBV12-3 or TRBV12-4 and TRBJ1-2, with 8 bases lining up with TRBD1. This CDR3 is 13 amino acids long. V gave up 6 bases and J gave up 3 bases; unmatched junction bases: 3. CDR3 in DNA: TGTGCCAGCAGAGGACAGGGAGACTATGGCTACACCTTC. It specifies CASRGQGDYGYTF.

The rearrangement joins TRBV6-1 to TRBJ2-7; 13 nucleotides align to TRBD2. The CDR3 runs 16 residues. Germline assignment: CDR1 MNHNS and CDR2 SASEGT. V shed 6 bases and J 0 bases; nucleotides not matched to a gene: 5. The CDR3 DNA reads as TGTGCCAGCAGACCGGGGACTAGCGGGACCTCCTACGAGCAGTACTTC. Protein product: CASRPGTSGTSYEQYF.

This clonotype was seen only a few times. The genes are TRBV27 and TRBJ2-7, with TRBD2 as a possible D gene (6 bases). CDR1 and CDR2 from the germline V gene are MNHEY and SMNVEV (reference sequence). This CDR3 is built from 13 residues. V was pared by 1 base and J by 6 bases, with 10 bases between. For the CDR3, the DNA is TGTGCCAGCAGTTTATGGGGGGAATCCGAGCAGTACTTC. Encoded protein: CASSLWGESEQYF.

The chain employs TRBV12-3 or TRBV12-4 and TRBJ1-6; D is ambiguous. This CDR3 has 12 residues. The V gene lost 4 bases and the J gene lost 9 bases, with 7 bases spanning the gap. Here the CDR3 reads CASSSGGSPLHF. The CDR3 nucleotides read TGTGCCAGCAGTTCAGGCGGTTCACCCCTCCACTTT.

This clonotype was seen more than once but under ten times. The gene calls are TRBV20-1 and TRBJ1-1; perhaps TRBD1 as D (5 bases). Trimming removed 0 bases from V and 2 bases from J, with 7 bases in between. The CDR3 extends over 13 amino acids. The germline gives CDR1 DFQATT, CDR2 SNEGSKA (reference sequence). The CDR3 loop reads CSAREQVNTEAFF. CDR3 bases: TGCAGTGCTAGAGAACAGGTTAACACTGAAGCTTTCTTT.

This clonotype has at least ten counts. The V gene is TRBV5-1, the J gene TRBJ2-5; a possible D gene is TRBD2 (6 bases). Trimming shortened V by 5 bases and J by 2 bases, and 13 bases separated the two germline ends. Germline assignment: CDR1 SGHRS and CDR2 YFSETQ. The CDR3 runs to 14 residues. The CDR3 region has the DNA TGCGCCAGCAGTCGTAGCGGACGTCAAGAGACCCAGTACTTC. It codes for CASSRSGRQETQYF.

CDR3 bases: TGTGCCAGCAGTACCCGGACAGCCTACTATAATTCACCCCTCCACTTT. Amino acids: CASSTRTAYYNSPLHF. V and J are TRBV6-1 and TRBJ1-6; tentatively, D is TRBD1 (6 bases). Trimming took 5 bases from V and 3 from J, leaving 14 bases between them. CDR1 and CDR2 (germline): MNHNS, SASEGT. This CDR3 region has 16 residues.

The rearrangement links TRBV20-1 to TRBJ1-2, with D maybe TRBD1 (5 bases). This CDR3 comprises 14 residues. CDR1 and CDR2 from the germline V gene are DFQATT and SNEGSKA (reference sequence). Trimming removed 4 bases at V and 4 bases at J, with 16 bases between. CDR3 DNA sequence: TGCAGTGCTAACCTCGCGGGACGGAGCTATGGCTACACCTTC. It is translated as CSANLAGRSYGYTF.

This clonotype came up a few times. This chain joins TRBV29-1 and TRBJ2-3; TRBD2 might be the D (6 bases). The CDR3 sequence is 13 residues long. V was pared by 4 bases and J by 5 bases, with 13 bases between. Germline V gene data show CDR1 as SQVTM and CDR2 as ANQGSEA. The CDR3, as DNA: TGCAGCGTTGGGCAGCGGGCGCGAGATACGCAGTATTTT. Its translation is CSVGQRARDTQYF.

Many counts were recorded for this clonotype. The chain links TRBV7-2 to TRBJ2-3; D ambiguous. Per the germline V gene, CDR1 is SGHTA and CDR2 is FQGNSA. Trimming cost V 6 bases and J 0 bases, with 10 bases left between them. The CDR3 contains 14 residues. DNA of the CDR3: TGTGCCAGCAGGGTGACACTTAGCACAGATACGCAGTATTTT. Its protein product is CASRVTLSTDTQYF.

This clonotype was seen repeatedly, ten times or more. The chain recombines TRBV7-3 with TRBJ2-3, with D possibly matching TRBD1 (5 bases). Germline V gives CDR1 SGHTA, CDR2 FQGTGA. CDR3 length equals 14 residues. V lost 5 bases and J 0 bases, leaving 9 bases between the germline ends. CDR3 in amino acids: CASSRAGSTDTQYF. In DNA, the CDR3 is TGTGCCAGCAGCAGGGCAGGGAGCACAGATACGCAGTATTTT.

In this sample, this clonotype turned up many times. The chain uses TRBV9 and TRBJ2-3; D remains unclear. The CDR3 runs 15 residues. Germline CDR1 reads SGDLS; CDR2 reads YYNGEE. The ends were cut back, 0 bases at V and 0 bases at J, with 8 bases in the middle. The chain's CDR3 is CASSVAIGSTDTQYF. The CDR3 nucleotides read TGTGCCAGCAGCGTAGCTATCGGGAGCACAGATACGCAGTATTTT.

At least ten counts were recorded for this clonotype. The CDR3 bases are TGCAGCGTCAAGTCTGTGACTAGCGCCACAGATACGCAGTATTTT. This codes for CSVKSVTSATDTQYF. V and J are TRBV29-1 and TRBJ2-3; TRBD2 matches 8 bases. This CDR3 comprises 15 residues. CDR1 is SQVTM, CDR2 ANQGSEA, per germline. J was trimmed by 2 bases and V by 6 bases; bases with no gene match: 10.

This clonotype has just a few counts. V and J are TRBV10-3 and TRBJ2-1; D unresolved. Germline V lookup: CDR1 ENHRY, CDR2 SYGVKD. With 4 bases removed from V and 3 bases from J, the gap between germline ends came to 10 bases. The CDR3 runs to 14 residues. The CDR3 sequence: CAISGGVGYNEQFF. CDR3 sequence (DNA): TGTGCCATCAGTGGCGGAGTGGGCTACAATGAGCAGTTCTTC.

This clonotype was counted at least ten times. V and J are TRBV7-9 and TRBJ1-6; TRBD1 might be the D (5 bases). In germline, CDR1 is SEHNR, CDR2 FQNEAQ (reference sequence). CDR3 length: 15 residues. The V end was cut by 1 base, the J end by 3 bases, with 7 bases between. CDR3 residues: CASSLGGFYNSPLHF. For the CDR3, the DNA is TGTGCCAGCAGCTTAGGGGGGTTCTATAATTCACCCCTCCACTTT.

This clonotype was counted once. The rearrangement links TRBV15 to TRBJ2-5; tentative D call: TRBD2 (5 bases). Germline assignment: CDR1 LNHNV and CDR2 YYDKDF (reference sequence). This CDR3 contains 15 residues. The V and J ends lost 0 bases and 9 bases respectively, with 17 bases between them. The CDR3 reads CATSRDGTRDEAQYF. For the CDR3, the DNA is TGTGCCACCAGCAGAGACGGTACTAGAGACGAGGCCCAGTACTTC.